Included here is one T cell receptor (beta chain) sequence, with context. Its specificity is unknown. Other DNA sequences from this sample encode an identical CDR3 as well. Germline V gives CDR1 SGDLS, CDR2 YYNGEE. The CDR3 has 13 residues. V was clipped by 2 bases and J by 3 bases, with 8 bases between them. The record originates from a study of cytomegalovirus exposure and HLA in healthy donors. TCRdb keeps only in-frame clones here, not all; method: immunoSEQ multiplex PCR. In the table there are 160,000 or so clones, approximately 84% of which are singletons. General observations from the study: According to a subsequent analysis, TCR clusters from the first cohort were inclined to appear together in the 120 validation repertoires.

Separate from the approximately 650-subject first cohort, the roughly 110-subject validation cohort was the one that the donors belonged to. The chain combines TRBV9 with TRBJ1-1; D not certain. The origin of this receptor is a man aged 25-45 years in good health and CMV-seropositive. The material sequenced was PBMCs. The CDR3 DNA reads TGTGCCAGCAGCGTTGCCGGGGACACTGAAGCTTTCTTT. Its protein is CASSVAGDTEAFF.